What follows describes a single TCR beta chain. It has no known antigen specificity. No per-base quality is available; no much larger clone lies one base away. TCRbeta CDR3 regions were amplified from genomic DNA using the immunoSEQ Assay, a bias-controlled multiplex PCR. As for the authors' bioinformatics: The number of nucleated cells in each sample was estimated from the amplification of reference gene primers within the assay. To quantify the absolute abundance of each unique TCRbeta CDR3 rearrangement, sequence reads were collapsed and filtered. For each sample, productive Simpson clonality was calculated as the square root of Simpson's diversity index over productive rearrangements. TCRdb took this table from immuneACCESS and kept in-frame rearrangements with V and J called. Such tables lack part of the clones; where checked against another copy, unresolved V genes explain under half of the gap, and the rest is unexplained. D and trimming were read from the DNA, whereas the V and J calls and clone size are those reported in that table. The sample table lists a few hundred thousand clones, around four fifths of them with a count of one. About 1.2% of the sample goes to the ten largest clones.

This entry is derived from a study of blood T cell repertoires in COVID-19 (TCRdb year 2020). Concerning the study at large: Samples from collaborators originated in the United States, Italy and Spain and spanned both the acute and convalescent phases of COVID-19. The repertoires were released in a freely available public database meant as a resource for research on the immune response to SARS-CoV-2. The material from the prospective study consisted of cDNA or gDNA derived from T cells, B-cell-depleted T cells, or PBMCs. The samples were drawn from two sources: the first 160 participants of the ongoing ImmuneRACE study, and 1,000 to 1,500 subjects contributed by 6 global collaborators. The sample metadata nearly always contained a de-identified subject ID, COVID-19 status, age in years and sex. Where available, HLA class I and class II types were taken from metadata supplied by the sample provider and were not determined by assay-based typing. The dataset comprised deeply sampled blood TCRbeta repertoires from subjects exposed to, actively infected with, or recovered from COVID-19. Study-level results and caveats: The amount of clinical and demographic metadata varied by source and participant and was provided uncurated.

Each collaborating institution followed its own protocols to collect whole blood in K2EDTA tubes. For TCRbeta analysis, collaborators shipped samples as frozen whole blood, isolated PBMCs, or DNA extracted from either of those sample types. Sequencing used peripheral blood. The sequence was obtained from a woman in her 50s with acute or convalescent COVID-19.

The DNA is TGTGCCAGCAGTTCCCAGCGGGAGAGCCCCATCGATGAGCAGTTCTTC. The encoded protein is CASSSQRESPIDEQFF. This chain is built from TRBV6-5 and TRBJ2-1; TRBD2 lines up with 8 middle nucleotides. There are 16 amino acids in the CDR3, from cysteine to phenylalanine inclusive. The read is trimmed to its CDR3 DNA, 48 bases read in frame from base 1. The junction shows trimming of 4 bases on V and 8 bases on J, and the gene matches do not reach 13 bases of it. From the germline V gene, CDR1 is MNHEY and CDR2 is SVGAGI.